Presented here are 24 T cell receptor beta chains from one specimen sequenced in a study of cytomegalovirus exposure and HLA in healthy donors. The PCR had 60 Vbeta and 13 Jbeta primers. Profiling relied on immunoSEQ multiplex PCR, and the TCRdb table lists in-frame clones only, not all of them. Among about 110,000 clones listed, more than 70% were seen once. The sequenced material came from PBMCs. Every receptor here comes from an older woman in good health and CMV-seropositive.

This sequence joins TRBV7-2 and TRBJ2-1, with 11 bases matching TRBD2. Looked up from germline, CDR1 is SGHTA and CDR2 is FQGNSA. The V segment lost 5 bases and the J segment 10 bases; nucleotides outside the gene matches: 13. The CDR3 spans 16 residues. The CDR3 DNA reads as TGTGCCAGCAGCCCCCCCGTAGCGGGAGGGCCACGGGAGCAGTTCTTC. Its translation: CASSPPVAGGPREQFF.

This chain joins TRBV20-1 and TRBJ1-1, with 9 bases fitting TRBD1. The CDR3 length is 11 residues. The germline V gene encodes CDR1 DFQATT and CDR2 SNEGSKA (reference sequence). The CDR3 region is CGTGRGTEAFF. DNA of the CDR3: TGCGGGACAGGGAGGGGCACTGAAGCTTTCTTT.

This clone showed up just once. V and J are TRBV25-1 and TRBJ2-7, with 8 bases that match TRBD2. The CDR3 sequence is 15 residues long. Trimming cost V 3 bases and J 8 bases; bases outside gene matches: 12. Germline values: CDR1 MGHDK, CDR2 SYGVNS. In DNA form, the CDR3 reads TGTGCCAGCAGTGAGCCCAGGAGCGGGAGTTTTAAGCAGTACTTC. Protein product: CASSEPRSGSFKQYF.

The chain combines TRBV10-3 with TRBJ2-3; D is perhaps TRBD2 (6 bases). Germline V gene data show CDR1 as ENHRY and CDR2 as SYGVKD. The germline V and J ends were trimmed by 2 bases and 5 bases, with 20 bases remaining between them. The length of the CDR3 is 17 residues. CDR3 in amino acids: CAISEGGGPAHRDTQYF. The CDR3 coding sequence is TGTGCCATCAGTGAGGGGGGAGGACCGGCGCATAGAGATACGCAGTATTTT.

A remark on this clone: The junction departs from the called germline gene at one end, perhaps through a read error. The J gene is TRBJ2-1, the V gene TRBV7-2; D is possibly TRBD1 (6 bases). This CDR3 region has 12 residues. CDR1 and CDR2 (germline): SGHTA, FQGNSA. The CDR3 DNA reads TGTGCCAGCAGCCCTACGACAGGTCACCGACTCTTC. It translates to CASSPTTGHRLF. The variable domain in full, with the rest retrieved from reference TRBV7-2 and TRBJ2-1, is GAGVSQSPSNKVTEKGKDVELRCDPISGHTALYWYRQSLGQGLEFLIYFQGNSAPDKSGLPSDRFSAERTGGSVSTLTIQRTQQEDSAVYLCASSPTTGHRLFGPGTRLTVL.

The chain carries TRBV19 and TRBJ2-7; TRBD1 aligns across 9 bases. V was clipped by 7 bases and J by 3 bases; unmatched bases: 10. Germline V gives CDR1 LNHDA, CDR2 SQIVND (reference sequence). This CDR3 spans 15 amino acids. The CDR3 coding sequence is TGTGCCAGTAACCCCACAGGGGGCGAATTCTACGAGCAGTACTTC. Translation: CASNPTGGEFYEQYF.

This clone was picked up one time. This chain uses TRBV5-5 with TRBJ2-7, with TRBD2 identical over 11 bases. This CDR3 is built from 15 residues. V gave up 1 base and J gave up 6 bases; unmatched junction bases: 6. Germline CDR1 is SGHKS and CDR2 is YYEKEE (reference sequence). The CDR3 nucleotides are TGTGCCAGCAGCTTGCTTGGGACTAGCGGCAGCGAGCAGTACTTC. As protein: CASSLLGTSGSEQYF.

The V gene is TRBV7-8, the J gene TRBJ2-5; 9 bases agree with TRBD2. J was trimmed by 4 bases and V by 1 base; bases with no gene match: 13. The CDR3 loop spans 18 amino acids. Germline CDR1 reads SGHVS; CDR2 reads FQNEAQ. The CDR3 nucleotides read TGTGCCAGCAGCTTAGGTGGTAGCGGGGGCTTCTATGGAGAGACCCAGTACTTC. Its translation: CASSLGGSGGFYGETQYF.

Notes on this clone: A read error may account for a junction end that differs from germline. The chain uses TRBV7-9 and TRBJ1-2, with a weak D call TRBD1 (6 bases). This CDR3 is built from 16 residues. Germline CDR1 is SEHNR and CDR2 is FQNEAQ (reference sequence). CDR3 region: CSSSPWDLTGMIGYTF. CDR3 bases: TGTTCCAGCAGCCCATGGGACCTCACAGGGATGATCGGCTACACCTTC.

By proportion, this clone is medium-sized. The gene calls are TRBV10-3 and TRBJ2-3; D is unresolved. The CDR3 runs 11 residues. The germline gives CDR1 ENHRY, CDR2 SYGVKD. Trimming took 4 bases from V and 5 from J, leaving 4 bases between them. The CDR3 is CAISGRDTQYF. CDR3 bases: TGTGCCATCAGTGGCAGAGATACGCAGTATTTT.

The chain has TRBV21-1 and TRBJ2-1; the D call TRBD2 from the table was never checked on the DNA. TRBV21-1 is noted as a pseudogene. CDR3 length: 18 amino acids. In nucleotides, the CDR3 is TGTGCCAGCAGCAAAGATCGGGGGAGCAAGAGTTGGAGCAATGAGCAGTTCTTC. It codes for CASSKDRGSKSWSNEQFF.

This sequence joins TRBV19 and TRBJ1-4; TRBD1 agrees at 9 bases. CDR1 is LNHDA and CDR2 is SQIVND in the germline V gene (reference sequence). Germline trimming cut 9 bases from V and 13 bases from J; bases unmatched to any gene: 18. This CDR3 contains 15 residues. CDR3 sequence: CASGRGGTGSAGLFF. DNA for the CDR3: TGTGCCAGCGGACGGGGCGGGACAGGGTCTGCGGGACTGTTTTTT.

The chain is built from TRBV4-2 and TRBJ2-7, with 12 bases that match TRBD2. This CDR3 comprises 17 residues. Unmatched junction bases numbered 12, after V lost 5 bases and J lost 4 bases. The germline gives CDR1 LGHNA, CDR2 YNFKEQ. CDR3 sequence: CASSEAQTSGSIYEQYF. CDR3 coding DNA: TGTGCCAGCAGCGAGGCACAGACTAGCGGGAGTATATACGAGCAGTACTTC.

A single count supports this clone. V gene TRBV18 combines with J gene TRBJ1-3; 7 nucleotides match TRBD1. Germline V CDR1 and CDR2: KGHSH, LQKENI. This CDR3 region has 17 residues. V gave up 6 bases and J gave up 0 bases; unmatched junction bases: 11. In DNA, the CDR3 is TGTGCCAGCTCCCCCGGGACAGTCATTTACTCTGGAAACACCATATATTTT. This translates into CASSPGTVIYSGNTIYF. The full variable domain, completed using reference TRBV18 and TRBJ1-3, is NAGVMQNPRHLVRRRGQEARLRCSPMKGHSHVYWYRQLPEEGLKFMVYLQKENIIDESGMPKERFSAEFPKEGPSILRIQQVVRGDSAAYFCASSPGTVIYSGNTIYFGEGSWLTVV.

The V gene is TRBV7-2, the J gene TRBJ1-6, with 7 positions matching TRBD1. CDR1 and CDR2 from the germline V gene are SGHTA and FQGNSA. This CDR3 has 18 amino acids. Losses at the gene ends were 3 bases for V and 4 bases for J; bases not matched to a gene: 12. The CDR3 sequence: CASSFYPQGGEYNSPLHF. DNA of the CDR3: TGTGCCAGCAGCTTTTATCCTCAAGGGGGCGAGTATAATTCACCCCTCCACTTT.

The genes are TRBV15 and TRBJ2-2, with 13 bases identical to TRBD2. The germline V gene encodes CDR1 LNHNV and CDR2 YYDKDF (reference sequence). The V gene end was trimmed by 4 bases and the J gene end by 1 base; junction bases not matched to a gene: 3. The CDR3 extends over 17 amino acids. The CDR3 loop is CATSKGTSGENTGELFF. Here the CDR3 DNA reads TGTGCCACCAGCAAAGGGACTAGCGGGGAGAACACCGGGGAGCTGTTTTTT. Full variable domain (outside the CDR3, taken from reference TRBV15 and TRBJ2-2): DAMVIQNPRYQVTQFGKPVTLSCSQTLNHNVMYWYQQKSSQAPKLLFHYYDKDFNNEADTPDNFQSRRPNTSFCFLDIRSPGLGDTAMYLCATSKGTSGENTGELFFGEGSRLTVL.

The CDR3, as DNA: TGCGCCAGCAGTGAGCCGGGGACTAGCGGGAGGGGCGAGCAGTACTTC. This gives the protein CASSEPGTSGRGEQYF. J is TRBJ2-7 and V is TRBV10-1, with 16 bases fitting TRBD2. Unmatched junction bases numbered 4, after V lost 2 bases and J lost 6 bases. The CDR3 length is 16 residues. Germline assignment: CDR1 WNHNN and CDR2 SYGVQD (reference sequence).

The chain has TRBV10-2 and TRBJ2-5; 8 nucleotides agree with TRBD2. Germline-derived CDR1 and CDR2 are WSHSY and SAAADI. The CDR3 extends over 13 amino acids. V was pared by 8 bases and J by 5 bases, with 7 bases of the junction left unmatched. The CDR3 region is CASLFSGTETQYF. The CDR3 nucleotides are TGCGCCAGCCTCTTTAGCGGGACGGAGACCCAGTACTTC.

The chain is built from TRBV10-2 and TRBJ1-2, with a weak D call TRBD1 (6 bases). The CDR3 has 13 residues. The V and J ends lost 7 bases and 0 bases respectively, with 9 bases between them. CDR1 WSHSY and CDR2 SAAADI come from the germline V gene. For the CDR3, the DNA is TGCGCCAGCATGGGGGCCACTAACTATGGCTACACCTTC. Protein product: CASMGATNYGYTF.

CDR3 in DNA: TGTGCCAGCAGTCAAGGACGGTCTGGAGGCTATGGCTACACCTTC. It specifies CASSQGRSGGYGYTF. The rearrangement links TRBV27 to TRBJ1-2; no reliable D call. Germline values: CDR1 MNHEY, CDR2 SMNVEV (reference sequence). This CDR3 has 15 residues. V lost 5 bases and J 4 bases, leaving 17 bases between the germline ends.

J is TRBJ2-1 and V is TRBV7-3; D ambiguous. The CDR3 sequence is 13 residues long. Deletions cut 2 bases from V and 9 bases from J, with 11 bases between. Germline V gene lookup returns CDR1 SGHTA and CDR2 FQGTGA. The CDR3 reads CASSLHLAVEQFF. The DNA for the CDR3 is TGTGCCAGCAGCTTACATCTCGCGGTTGAGCAGTTCTTC. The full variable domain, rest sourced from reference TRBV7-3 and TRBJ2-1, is GAGVSQTPSNKVTEKGKYVELRCDPISGHTALYWYRQSLGQGPEFLIYFQGTGAADDSGLPNDRFFAVRPEGSVSTLKIQRTERGDSAVYLCASSLHLAVEQFFGPGTRLTVL.

CDR3 DNA: TGTGCCAGTAGTATAATGACTTCTAGCACAGATACGCAGTATTTT. It encodes CASSIMTSSTDTQYF. This sequence joins TRBV19 and TRBJ2-3; D gene ambiguous. The CDR3 runs to 15 residues. V shed 2 bases and J shed 0 bases, with 9 bases lying between them. Germline CDR1 LNHDA, CDR2 SQIVND (reference sequence).

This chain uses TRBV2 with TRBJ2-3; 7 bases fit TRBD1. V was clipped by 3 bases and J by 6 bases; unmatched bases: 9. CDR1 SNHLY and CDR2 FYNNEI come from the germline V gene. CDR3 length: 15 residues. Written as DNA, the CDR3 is TGTGCCAGCAGTGAGGGGACAGTAACTTCCGATACGCAGTATTTT. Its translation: CASSEGTVTSDTQYF.

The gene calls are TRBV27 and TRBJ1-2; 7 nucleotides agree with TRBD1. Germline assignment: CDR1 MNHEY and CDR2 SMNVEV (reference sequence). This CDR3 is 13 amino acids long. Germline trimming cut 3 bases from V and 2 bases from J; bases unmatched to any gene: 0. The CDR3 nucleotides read TGTGCCAGCAGTTTGACAGGGAACTATGGCTACACCTTC. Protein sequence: CASSLTGNYGYTF.